The 13 T cell receptor beta chains given below trace back to one sample, sequenced in a study of T cells in Graves' hyperthyroidism and ophthalmopathy. Amplification of TCR beta CDR3 regions used RNA as the template. Primed by the HTBI set, a first-round RT-PCR was run on the TCR CDR3. From the multiplex PCR reads, TCRdb called clonotypes with MiXCR, one entry per CDR3 protein. Of more than 35,000 distinct CDR3 sequences listed, approximately 49% are singletons. Material: peripheral blood or thyroid tissue (not recorded which). Receptor source: a woman in her forties or fifties with Graves' hyperthyroidism.

V is TRBV10-3 and J is TRBJ2-7, with 8 bases that match TRBD1. Trimming cost V 4 bases and J 4 bases; bases outside gene matches: 12. The germline V gene encodes CDR1 ENHRY and CDR2 SYGVKD. The CDR3 spans 16 residues. The CDR3: CAISGVRGQAGYEQYF. CDR3 coding DNA: TGTGCCATCAGTGGCGTGCGGGGACAGGCGGGTTACGAGCAGTACTTC.

This chain links TRBV5-4 with TRBJ1-2; D is undetermined. The CDR3 loop spans 16 amino acids. Between the trimmed V and J ends, which lost 0 bases and 3 bases, there was a span of 15 bases. Germline V gene lookup returns CDR1 SGHNT and CDR2 YYREEE (reference sequence). The CDR3 sequence: CASSLGRGRAHYGYTF. CDR3 DNA sequence: TGTGCCAGCAGCTTGGGTCGAGGGAGGGCCCACTATGGCTACACCTTC.

The V and J genes are TRBV5-1 and TRBJ2-1; D is ambiguous. The V end was cut by 7 bases, the J end by 7 bases, with 21 bases between. The CDR3 has 15 residues. Germline loops: CDR1 SGHRS, CDR2 YFSETQ. This CDR3 reads CASHPDPSVRNEQFF. The CDR3 DNA follows: TGCGCCAGCCACCCCGACCCCTCGGTCCGAAATGAGCAGTTCTTC.

Of note for this clonotype: A read error is possible here, since a much larger clone lies one base away. The chain is built from TRBV5-6 and TRBJ1-2; tentative D call: TRBD1 (6 bases). V lost 6 bases to trimming and J lost 3 bases, with 12 bases between them. The CDR3 has 13 amino acids. Germline V gene data show CDR1 as SGHDT and CDR2 as YYEEEE. CDR3 DNA: TGTGCCAGCAAGTGGGGACAAGACTATGGCTACACCTTC. It is translated as CASKWGQDYGYTF.

The rearrangement uses TRBV6-1 and TRBJ2-7, with D perhaps given as TRBD1 or TRBD2 (7 bases each). CDR3 length: 16 residues. Germline CDR1 and CDR2: MNHNS and SASEGT. The V and J ends lost 5 bases and 6 bases respectively, with 23 bases between them. The CDR3: CASSMTGRGTDLEQYF. Written as DNA, the CDR3 is TGTGCCAGCAGTATGACAGGGAGGGGGACTGATCTCGAGCAGTACTTC.

This clonotype was recorded at least ten times. The genes are TRBV14 and TRBJ1-6; 7 bases are shared with TRBD1. Trimming removed 3 bases from V and 0 bases from J; junction bases left unmatched: 5. The CDR3 has 17 amino acids. Germline V gene data show CDR1 as SGHDN and CDR2 as FVKESK. The CDR3 sequence is CASSQRQGTSYNSPLHF. In DNA, the CDR3 is TGTGCCAGCAGCCAGCGACAGGGAACCTCCTATAATTCACCCCTCCACTTT. Full variable domain (remainder filled in from reference TRBV14 and TRBJ1-6): EAGVTQFPSHSVIEKGQTVTLRCDPISGHDNLYWYRRVMGKEIKFLLHFVKESKQDESGMPNNRFLAERTGGTYSTLKVQPAELEDSGVYFCASSQRQGTSYNSPLHFGNGTRLTVT.

This clonotype was seen many times. The chain joins TRBV29-1 to TRBJ2-6; D unclear. The V end lost 4 bases, the J end lost 2 bases, and 6 bases lay between the germline ends. This CDR3 region has 13 residues. Germline loops: CDR1 SQVTM, CDR2 ANQGSEA. The CDR3 loop reads CSVASAGANVLTF. In DNA form, the CDR3 reads TGCAGCGTTGCGTCAGCTGGGGCCAACGTCCTGACTTTC.

This clonotype was recorded once. The chain combines TRBV6-5 with TRBJ1-4; no firm D call. The CDR3 sequence is 15 residues long. CDR1 is MNHEY, CDR2 SVGAGI, per germline. Trimming left V 8 bases short and J 7 bases short, with 20 bases between. In DNA, the CDR3 is TGTGCCAGCCTTACTTGGACGGGGAACACTGAAAAACTGTTTTTT. Protein product: CASLTWTGNTEKLFF.

The rearrangement uses TRBV29-1 and TRBJ2-7, with D hard to call. Germline V CDR1 and CDR2: SQVTM, ANQGSEA. There are 11 residues in the CDR3. The V and J ends lost 8 bases and 5 bases respectively, with 13 bases between them. CDR3 protein: CSLGPNHEQYF. The CDR3 DNA reads as TGCAGCTTAGGCCCTAATCACGAGCAGTACTTC.

The V and J genes are TRBV20-1 and TRBJ1-6, with 8 positions matching TRBD1. The junction had 3 bases not matched to a gene; V was cut back by 0 bases and J by 8 bases. This CDR3 is 14 amino acids long. The germline V gene encodes CDR1 DFQATT and CDR2 SNEGSKA (reference sequence). CDR3 region: CSAREDRADSPLHF. CDR3 sequence (DNA): TGCAGTGCTAGAGAGGACAGGGCGGATTCACCCCTCCACTTT.

Details on this clonotype: One junction end does not reproduce the germline sequence, and a read error may be involved. The chain has TRBV7-2 and TRBJ2-7, with D unclear. The CDR3 length is 10 residues. Germline V gives CDR1 SGHTA, CDR2 FQGNSA. This CDR3 is CASSYYEQYF. CDR3 nucleotides: TGCGCCAGCAGCTACTACGAGCAGTACTTC.

The chain couples TRBV5-4 to TRBJ1-3, with 7 nucleotides matching TRBD1. The V and J ends lost 1 base and 3 bases, in that order; junction bases with no gene match: 1. Per the germline V gene, CDR1 is SGHNT and CDR2 is YYREEE (reference sequence). The CDR3 contains 14 residues. The CDR3 protein is CASSLRGLGNTIYF. CDR3 DNA: TGTGCCAGCAGCTTGAGGGGGCTTGGAAACACCATATATTTT.

This clonotype appeared a few times. The chain carries TRBV5-1 and TRBJ1-1; weak D call: TRBD1 (6 bases). Per germline, CDR1 SGHRS and CDR2 YFSETQ. V was shortened by 5 bases and J by 4 bases, with 15 bases between the two germline ends. The CDR3 length is 14 residues. DNA for the CDR3: TGCGCCAGCAGGGAGCCGGGACACAGCACTGAAGCTTTCTTT. This sequence encodes CASREPGHSTEAFF.